This passage covers 3 T cell receptor beta chains from one sample sequenced in a study of liver allograft versus peripheral blood T cells. Study-wide background: Transplanted livers and recipients' peripheral blood had their T cell receptor repertoires compared.

TCRdb re-derived calls from the reads in MiXCR, one entry per CDR3 protein. The sample carries under 15,000 distinct CDR3 sequences, 15% to 20% recorded once. These receptor sequences come from a human patient who had a liver transplant. Some of the T cells may derive from the graft donor.

The CDR3 here is CASSIQGLNYGYTF. The CDR3 DNA reads as TGTGCCAGTAGTATTCAAGGACTGAACTATGGCTACACCTTC. V gene TRBV19 combines with J gene TRBJ1-2; D not certain. Trimming took 3 bases from V and 2 from J, leaving 10 bases between them. Germline CDR1 is LNHDA and CDR2 is SQIVND (reference sequence). The CDR3 spans 14 residues.

The J gene is TRBJ2-3, the V gene TRBV6-5; D is unclear. Trimming took 6 bases from V and 5 from J, leaving 9 bases between them. The CDR3 loop spans 12 amino acids. Germline V gene sequence: CDR1 MNHEY, CDR2 SVGAGI. CDR3 sequence (DNA): TGTGCCAGCAGGTCAAGTGGAGATACGCAGTATTTT. It codes for CASRSSGDTQYF.

This clonotype qualifies as large. The V and J genes are TRBV6-5 and TRBJ1-5, with TRBD1 matching over 9 bases. This CDR3 has 13 residues. Germline trimming cut 10 bases from V and 6 bases from J; bases unmatched to any gene: 7. Germline V gives CDR1 MNHEY, CDR2 SVGAGI. The CDR3 region is CAIGQGPGQPQHF. DNA of the CDR3: TGTGCCATCGGACAGGGGCCCGGTCAGCCCCAGCATTTT.